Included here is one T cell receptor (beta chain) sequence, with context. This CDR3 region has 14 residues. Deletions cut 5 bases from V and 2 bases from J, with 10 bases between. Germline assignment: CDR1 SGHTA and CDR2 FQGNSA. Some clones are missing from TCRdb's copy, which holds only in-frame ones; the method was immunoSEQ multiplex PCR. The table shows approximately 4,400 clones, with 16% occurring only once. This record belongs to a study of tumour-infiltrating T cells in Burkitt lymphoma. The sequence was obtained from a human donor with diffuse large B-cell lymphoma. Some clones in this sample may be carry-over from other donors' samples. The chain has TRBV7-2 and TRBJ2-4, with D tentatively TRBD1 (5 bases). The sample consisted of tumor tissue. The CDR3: CASSPDITKNIQYF. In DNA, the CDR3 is TGTGCCAGCAGCCCGGACATAACCAAAAACATTCAGTACTTC.